The source of this T cell receptor (beta chain) is a study of blood T cells in healthy people across ages. Germline lookup yields CDR1 MNHNY and CDR2 SVGAGI (reference sequence). This CDR3 contains 14 residues. Total RNA amounts of at least 5 micrograms were extracted per sample. It was with a sample-barcoded 5' primer and a J-beta primer mix that a second PCR of about 6 to 12 cycles was run. TCRdb redid the calling of the 5' RACE reads with MiXCR, one entry per CDR3 protein. The sample gives more than 500,000 distinct CDR3 sequences, about 28% of which show up once; 3% to 4.5% is in the top ten. These data were likewise used in another study, on T cells of mothers and their children. This second study says: Addition of sample barcodes and 2-4 random nucleotides occurred through the M1S primer of the second PCR.

Sequenced input: blood. V usage is TRBV6-6 and J usage is TRBJ2-5, with a possible D match to TRBD1 (6 bases). The J call may be in error: the DNA end matches TRBJ2-7 better. The clonotype was recovered from a boy aged 2 to 9 in good health. In DNA form, the CDR3 reads TGTGCCAGCAGATTCCTACAGGGCGCCTACGAGCAGTACTTC. The encoded protein is CASRFLQGAYEQYF.